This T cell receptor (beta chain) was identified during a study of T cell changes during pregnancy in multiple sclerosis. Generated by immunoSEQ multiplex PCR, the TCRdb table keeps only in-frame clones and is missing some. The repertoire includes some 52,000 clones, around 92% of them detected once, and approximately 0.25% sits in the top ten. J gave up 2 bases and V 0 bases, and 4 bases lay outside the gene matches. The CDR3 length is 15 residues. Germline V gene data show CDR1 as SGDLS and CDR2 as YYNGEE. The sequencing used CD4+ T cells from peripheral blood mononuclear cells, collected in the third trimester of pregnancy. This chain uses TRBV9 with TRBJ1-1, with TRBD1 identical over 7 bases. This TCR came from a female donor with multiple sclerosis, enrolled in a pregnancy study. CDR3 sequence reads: CASSVGGQPNTEAFF. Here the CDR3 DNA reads TGTGCCAGCAGCGTAGGGGGACAGCCAAACACTGAAGCTTTCTTT. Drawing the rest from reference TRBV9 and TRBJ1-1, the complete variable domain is DSGVTQTPKHLITATGQRVTLRCSPRSGDLSVYWYQQSLDQGLQFLIQYYNGEERAKGNILERFSAQQFPDLHSELNLSSLELGDSALYFCASSVGGQPNTEAFFGQGTRLTVV.